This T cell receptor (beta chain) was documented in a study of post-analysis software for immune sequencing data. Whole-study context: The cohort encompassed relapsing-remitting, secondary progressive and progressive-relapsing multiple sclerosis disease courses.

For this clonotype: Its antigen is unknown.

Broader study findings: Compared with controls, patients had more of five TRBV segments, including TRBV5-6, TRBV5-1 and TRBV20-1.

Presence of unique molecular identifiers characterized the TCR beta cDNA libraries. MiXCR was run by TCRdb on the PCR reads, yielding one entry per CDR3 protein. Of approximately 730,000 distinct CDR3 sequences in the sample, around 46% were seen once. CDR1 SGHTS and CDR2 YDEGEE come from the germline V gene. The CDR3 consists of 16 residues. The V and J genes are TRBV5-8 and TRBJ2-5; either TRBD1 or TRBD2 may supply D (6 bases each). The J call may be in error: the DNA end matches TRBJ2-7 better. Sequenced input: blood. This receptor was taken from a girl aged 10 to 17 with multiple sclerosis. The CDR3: CASRSTWGARNYEQYF. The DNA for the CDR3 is TGTGCCAGCAGATCCACCTGGGGGGCGCGAAATTACGAGCAGTACTTC.